This T cell receptor (beta chain) comes out of a study of blood T cell repertoires in COVID-19. Background on the study: Donors in the United States, Italy and Spain gave samples during acute or convalescent COVID-19.

Grouping used clinical history reported by participants in a survey and questionnaire. Recovered status in Cohort 3 required two negative PCRs, clearance, or symptom resolution. Original methodology: Scientists estimated how many nucleated cells there were by amplifying reference gene primers. Repertoires were generated with immunoSEQ multiplex PCR, while TCRdb's copy carries only in-frame clones and drops some. V and J calls and clone size follow that table, whereas D and trimming were derived from the DNA. This sample has about 170,000 clones, with about 88% found just once. This clone was picked up a small number of times. Trimming removed 2 bases at V and 5 bases at J, with 15 bases between. CDR3 length equals 16 residues. The germline V gene encodes CDR1 MNHEY and CDR2 SMNVEV (reference sequence).

The gene calls are TRBV27 and TRBJ2-2, with D unclear. The receptor was isolated from a woman aged 18 to 35 who had recovered from COVID-19. The sample taken for sequencing was PBMCs or T cells enriched from blood (not recorded which). The CDR3 DNA is TGTGCCAGCAGTTTAATAGGATTTAGCAAGACCGGGGAGCTGTTTTTT. Translation: CASSLIGFSKTGELFF.